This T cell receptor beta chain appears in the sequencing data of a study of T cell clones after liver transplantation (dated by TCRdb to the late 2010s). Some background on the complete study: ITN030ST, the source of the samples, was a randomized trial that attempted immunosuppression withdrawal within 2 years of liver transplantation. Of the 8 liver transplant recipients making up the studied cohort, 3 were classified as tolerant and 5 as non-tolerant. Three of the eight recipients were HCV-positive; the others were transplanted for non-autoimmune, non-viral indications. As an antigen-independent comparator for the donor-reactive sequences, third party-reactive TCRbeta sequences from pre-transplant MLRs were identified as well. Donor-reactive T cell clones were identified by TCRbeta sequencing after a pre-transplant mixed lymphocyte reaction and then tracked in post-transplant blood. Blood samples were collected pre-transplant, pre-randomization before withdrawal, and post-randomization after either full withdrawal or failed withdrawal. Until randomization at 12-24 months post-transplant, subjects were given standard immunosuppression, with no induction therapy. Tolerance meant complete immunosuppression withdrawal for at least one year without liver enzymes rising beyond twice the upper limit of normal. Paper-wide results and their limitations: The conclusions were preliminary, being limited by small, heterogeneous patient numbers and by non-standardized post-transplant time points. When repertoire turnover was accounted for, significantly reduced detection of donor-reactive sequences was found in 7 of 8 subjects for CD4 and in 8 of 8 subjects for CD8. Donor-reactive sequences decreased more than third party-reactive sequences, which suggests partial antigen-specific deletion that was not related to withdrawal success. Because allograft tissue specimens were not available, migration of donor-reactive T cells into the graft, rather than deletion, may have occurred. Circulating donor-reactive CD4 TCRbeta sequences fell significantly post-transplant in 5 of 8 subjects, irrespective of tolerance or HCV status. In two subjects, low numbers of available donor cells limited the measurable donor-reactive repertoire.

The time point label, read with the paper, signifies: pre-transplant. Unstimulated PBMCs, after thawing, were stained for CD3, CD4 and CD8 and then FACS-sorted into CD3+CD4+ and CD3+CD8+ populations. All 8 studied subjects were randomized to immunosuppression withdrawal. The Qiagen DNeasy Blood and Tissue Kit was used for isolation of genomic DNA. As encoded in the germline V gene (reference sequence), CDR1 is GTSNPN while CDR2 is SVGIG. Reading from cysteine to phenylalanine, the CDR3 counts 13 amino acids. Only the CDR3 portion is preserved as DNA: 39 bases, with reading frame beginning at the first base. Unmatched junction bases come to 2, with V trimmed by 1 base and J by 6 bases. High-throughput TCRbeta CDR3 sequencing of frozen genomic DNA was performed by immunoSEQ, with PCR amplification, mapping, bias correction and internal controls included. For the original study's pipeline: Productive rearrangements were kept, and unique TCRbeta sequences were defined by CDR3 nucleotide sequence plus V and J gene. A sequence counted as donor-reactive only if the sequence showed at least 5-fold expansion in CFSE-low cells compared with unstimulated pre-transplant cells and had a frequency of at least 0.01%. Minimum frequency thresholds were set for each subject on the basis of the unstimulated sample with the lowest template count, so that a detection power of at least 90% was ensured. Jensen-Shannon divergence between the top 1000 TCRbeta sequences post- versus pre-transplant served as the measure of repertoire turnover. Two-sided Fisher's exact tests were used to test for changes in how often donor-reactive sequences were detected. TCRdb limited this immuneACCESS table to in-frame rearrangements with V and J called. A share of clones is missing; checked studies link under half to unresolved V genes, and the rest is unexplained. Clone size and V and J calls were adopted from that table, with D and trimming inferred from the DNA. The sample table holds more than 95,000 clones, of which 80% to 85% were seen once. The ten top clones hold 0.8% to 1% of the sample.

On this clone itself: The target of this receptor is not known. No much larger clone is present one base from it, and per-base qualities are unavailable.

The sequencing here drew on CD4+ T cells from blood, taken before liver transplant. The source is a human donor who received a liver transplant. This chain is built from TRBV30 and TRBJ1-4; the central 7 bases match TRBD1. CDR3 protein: CAWSGDSDEKLFF. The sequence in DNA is TGTGCCTGGAGTGGGGACAGTGATGAAAAACTGTTTTTT.